The 10 T cell receptor beta chains reported below all come from one sample, sequenced in a study of PD-L1 blockade in urothelial cancer. Method: immunoSEQ multiplex PCR; TCRdb's copy keeps in-frame clones and lacks some. Of 85,000 to 90,000 clones in the sample, 90% were seen once. The starting material was PBMCs, obtained around atezolizumab (anti-PD-L1) treatment. All receptors come from a man between 60 and 75 years old with urothelial cancer.

As concerns this clone: The junction departs from the called germline gene at one end, perhaps through a read error. This chain connects TRBV7-2 to TRBJ2-1, with 7 bases aligning to TRBD1. The CDR3 covers 16 residues. Germline CDR1 reads SGHTA; CDR2 reads FQGNSA. The CDR3 spells CASSGIRDSIYYEQFF. Written as DNA, the CDR3 is TGTGCCAGCAGCGGTATCCGGGACAGCATCTACTATGAGCAGTTCTTC.

In this sample, this clone turned up once. The chain has TRBV7-3 and TRBJ2-1; D is undetermined. CDR1 SGHTA and CDR2 FQGTGA come from the germline V gene. V was clipped by 1 base and J by 7 bases, with 11 bases between them. The CDR3 runs to 14 residues. The CDR3 region is CASSLSPRVNEQFF. As DNA, the CDR3 is TGTGCCAGCAGCTTAAGTCCTCGGGTTAATGAGCAGTTCTTC.

V and J are TRBV5-1 and TRBJ2-2; TRBD2 matches at 8 bases. With 2 bases clipped from V and 0 bases from J, the junction kept 0 bases outside the gene matches. CDR3 length: 15 residues. Per germline, CDR1 SGHRS and CDR2 YFSETQ. The DNA for the CDR3 is TGCGCCAGCAGCTTAGCGGGGGCGAACACCGGGGAGCTGTTTTTT. Its protein product is CASSLAGANTGELFF. Full variable domain (missing parts from reference TRBV5-1 and TRBJ2-2): KAGVTQTPRYLIKTRGQQVTLSCSPISGHRSVSWYQQTPGQGLQFLFEYFSETQRNKGNFPGRFSGRQFSNSRSEMNVSTLELGDSALYLCASSLAGANTGELFFGEGSRLTVL.

CDR3 bases: TGTGCCAGCGAGGGCCTTGGAAGCTCCTACGAGCAGTACTTC. Translated: CASEGLGSSYEQYF. The chain has TRBV7-9 and TRBJ2-7; a weak D match, TRBD2 (5 bases). Germline assignment: CDR1 SEHNR and CDR2 FQNEAQ (reference sequence). The CDR3 is 14 amino acids. V lost 8 bases, J lost 0 bases, and 14 bases lay in between. The complete variable domain, with remaining parts taken from reference TRBV7-9 and TRBJ2-7, reads DTGVSQNPRHKITKRGQNVTFRCDPISEHNRLYWYRQTLGQGPEFLTYFQNEAQLEKSRLLSDRFSAERPKGSFSTLEIQRTEQGDSAMYLCASEGLGSSYEQYFGPGTRLTVT.

This chain joins TRBV19 and TRBJ2-7, with no clear D. V gave up 4 bases and J gave up 1 base, with 14 bases separating them. Germline CDR1 reads LNHDA; CDR2 reads SQIVND (reference sequence). The CDR3 consists of 15 residues. The DNA of the CDR3 is TGTGCCAGTAGTAGCGTCCTCGAGGCATCCTACGAGCAGTACTTC. It codes for CASSSVLEASYEQYF.

The V and J genes are TRBV10-3 and TRBJ2-7; 9 bases align to TRBD1. The CDR3 is 15 residues long. The germline V gene encodes CDR1 ENHRY and CDR2 SYGVKD. The trim removed 7 bases at V and 4 bases at J, leaving 11 bases unmatched. The DNA for the CDR3 is TGTGCCATCACGGAACCCGGGACAGGGAATTACGAGCAGTACTTC. This codes for CAITEPGTGNYEQYF.

The CDR3 bases are TGTGCCAGCAGCTTAGAGGGGACTAGCGGGAGCGATGAGCAGTTCTTC. It encodes CASSLEGTSGSDEQFF. This rearrangement joins TRBV7-2 to TRBJ2-1; 14 nucleotides line up with TRBD2. CDR1 SGHTA and CDR2 FQGNSA come from the germline V gene. V shed 1 base, J shed 8 bases, and the junction held 4 bases outside the gene matches. The CDR3 covers 16 residues.

In this sample, this clone turned up a few times. This chain connects TRBV5-1 to TRBJ2-2; D is possibly TRBD2 (6 bases). The CDR3 has 16 residues. Trimming pared 0 bases from V and 6 bases from J, leaving 15 bases between. In germline, CDR1 is SGHRS, CDR2 YFSETQ. In DNA form, the CDR3 reads TGCGCCAGCAGCTTGGCGGTCGGGAGTCATCCCGGGGAGCTGTTTTTT. The encoded protein is CASSLAVGSHPGELFF.

The chain has TRBV13 and TRBJ2-1; TRBD2 matches at 7 bases. Germline V lookup: CDR1 PRHDT, CDR2 FYEKMQ (reference sequence). V dropped 2 bases and J dropped 0; count of bases not matched to a gene: 13. The CDR3 is made up of 19 amino acids. The CDR3 loop reads CASSLNTDSGSSSYNEQFF. Here the CDR3 DNA reads TGTGCCAGCAGCTTAAACACGGATAGCGGGTCATCCTCCTACAATGAGCAGTTCTTC. The full variable domain, in which reference TRBV13 and TRBJ2-1 provide the parts outside the CDR3, is AAGVIQSPRHLIKEKRETATLKCYPIPRHDTVYWYQQGPGQDPQFLISFYEKMQSDKGSIPDRFSAQQFSDYHSELNMSSLELGDSALYFCASSLNTDSGSSSYNEQFFGPGTRLTVL.

This clone came up once. The chain is built from TRBV10-2 and TRBJ1-1; weak D call: TRBD1 (5 bases). The CDR3 has 15 amino acids. Trimming shortened V by 4 bases and J by 1 base, and 13 bases separated the two germline ends. Germline lookup yields CDR1 WSHSY and CDR2 SAAADI. CDR3 DNA sequence: TGCGCCAGCAGTGGGTTTGCAAGGGGGAACACTGAAGCTTTCTTT. This codes for CASSGFARGNTEAFF.